This is a list of T cell receptor beta chains from one sample in a study of cytomegalovirus exposure and HLA in healthy donors. The table came from immunoSEQ multiplex PCR; TCRdb's copy has only in-frame clones and leaves some out. The sample shows roughly 120,000 clones, 9% to 10% of them seen only once. Sample: PBMCs. These receptor sequences come from a man between 25 and 39 years old in good health and CMV-seronegative. CDR3s include the opening cysteine and the closing phenylalanine or tryptophan.

V gene	CDR3 protein
TRBV5-1	CASSWNRATEAFF
TRBV5-1	CASSAPWGGATDTQYF
TRBV11-2	CASSPDRLNGYTF
TRBV7-2	CASSLGRGLTYEQYF
TRBV7-9	CASSLSVDTEAFF
TRBV25-1	CASRAPGSGANVLTF
TRBV5-4	CASSQTGSGSNQPQHF
TRBV5-1	CASSLGQIQGETQYF
TRBV7-2	CASTPTGGSYEQYF
TRBV27	CASSFRGGKGYSNQPQHF
TRBV19	CASSTQGQSLTQYF
TRBV7-3	CASSFFGAQETQYF
TRBV15	CATSRWTAPTQEQYF
TRBV5-1	CASSIGLAGGRIDTQYF
TRBV4-1	CASSQDPGQGKGVGNQPQHF
TRBV4-3	CASSQIGQGDTIYF
TRBV27	CASSLRPGSQYF
TRBV9	CASSPQTSGRGRETQYF
TRBV21-1	CASSNGHYHQPQHF
TRBV13	CASSSTGYGEQYF
TRBV4-3	CASSQDLGSNQPQNF
TRBV27	CASSLREGQGRASPLHF
TRBV5-6	CASSLTDYGYTF
TRBV30	CAWSGETGGSYEQYF
TRBV29-1	CSASPGAGYGYTF
TRBV19	CASSSTGGYFNQPQHF